Each of the 20 T cell receptor beta chains below was sequenced from the same sample in a study of cytomegalovirus exposure and HLA in healthy donors. Primers for the PCR totalled 60 Vbeta and 13 Jbeta. TCRdb's table, derived via immunoSEQ multiplex PCR, lists solely in-frame clones and lacks some. The specimen's table records about 200,000 clones. Sequencing was carried out using PBMCs. The receptors derive from a woman under 40 in good health and CMV-seropositive.

The rearrangement joins TRBV7-6 to TRBJ2-3, with D hard to call. The ends were cut back, 4 bases at V and 4 bases at J, with 9 bases in the middle. Germline lookup yields CDR1 SGHVS and CDR2 FNYEAQ. The CDR3 consists of 13 residues. The CDR3 DNA reads TGTGCCAGCAGCTCCCCGTGGCCAGATACGCAGTATTTT. It yields the protein CASSSPWPDTQYF.

This chain joins TRBV14 and TRBJ1-3; 8 nucleotides line up with TRBD1. V lost 1 base and J lost 13; bases outside the gene matches: 12. This CDR3 is built from 15 residues. The V gene's germline CDR1 is SGHDN and CDR2 FVKESK. CDR3 coding DNA: TGTGCCAGCAGCCAAGGGTGGAAACAGGGGGTCTTGATATATTTT. Translation: CASSQGWKQGVLIYF.

This chain connects TRBV4-3 to TRBJ1-1; D is uncertain. CDR1 and CDR2 (germline): LGHNA, YSLEER. This CDR3 is 15 amino acids long. V was clipped by 0 bases and J by 8 bases, with 16 bases between them. This CDR3 is CASSQEAGRSMEAFF. Written as DNA, the CDR3 is TGCGCCAGCAGCCAAGAAGCGGGCCGGAGTATGGAAGCTTTCTTT.

V and J are TRBV6-1 and TRBJ2-5, with 8 positions matching TRBD1. Unmatched junction bases numbered 17, after V lost 3 bases and J lost 5 bases. This CDR3 is built from 18 residues. Germline V gives CDR1 MNHNS, CDR2 SASEGT. The CDR3 reads CASSESGQGARKAETQYF. CDR3 sequence (DNA): TGTGCCAGCAGTGAGAGTGGTCAGGGGGCGCGGAAGGCGGAGACCCAGTACTTC.

As DNA, the CDR3 is TGCGCCAGCAGCCAAGGGACAGGGGGATTGGTAGCTTTCTTT. Protein product: CASSQGTGGLVAFF. The rearrangement joins TRBV4-3 to TRBJ1-1, with 10 positions matching TRBD1. The CDR3 loop spans 14 amino acids. CDR1 and CDR2 (germline): LGHNA, YSLEER. Trimming took 1 base from V and 10 from J; bases not matched to a gene: 6.

This chain uses TRBV10-1 with TRBJ2-5; tentative D call: TRBD2 (6 bases). CDR1 and CDR2 (germline): WNHNN, SYGVQD (reference sequence). The V and J ends lost 6 bases and 1 base respectively, with 9 bases between them. This CDR3 spans 13 amino acids. DNA of the CDR3: TGCGCCAGCAGCCCGGGACTCCAAGAGACCCAGTACTTC. Its protein product is CASSPGLQETQYF.

The chain has TRBV2 and TRBJ2-3, with TRBD2 as a possible D gene (6 bases). The CDR3 loop spans 15 amino acids. V lost 3 bases and J lost 3, with 13 bases in between. Germline V lookup: CDR1 SNHLY, CDR2 FYNNEI. CDR3 in amino acids: CASSDPGEVTDTQYF. As DNA, the CDR3 is TGTGCCAGCAGTGACCCGGGGGAAGTGACAGATACGCAGTATTTT.

V gene TRBV4-3 combines with J gene TRBJ2-5; tentatively, D is TRBD2 (6 bases). Trimming pared 0 bases from V and 4 bases from J, leaving 18 bases between. Germline V CDR1 and CDR2: LGHNA, YSLEER. There are 17 residues in the CDR3. The CDR3 DNA is TGCGCCAGCAGCCAAGATCACCGGCCGGGAGCCGGAGAGACCCAGTACTTC. Translated, it gives CASSQDHRPGAGETQYF.

The chain has TRBV27 and TRBJ1-2; TRBD1 matches at 7 bases. The V gene end was trimmed by 5 bases and the J gene end by 8 bases; junction bases not matched to a gene: 8. CDR1 is MNHEY and CDR2 is SMNVEV in the germline V gene (reference sequence). The CDR3 has 13 residues. In DNA form, the CDR3 reads TGTGCCAGCAGTCTTACAGGGGTAGTAGGCTACACCTTC. Its translation: CASSLTGVVGYTF.

Concerning this clone itself: It is unclear where the CDR3 begins or ends on the DNA, so no DNA is shown, and the CDR3 is as TCRdb lists it. The V gene is TRBV6-6, the J gene TRBJ1-2; the D call of TRBD1 is as the table states it, not checked on the DNA. Ends included, the CDR3 has 14 residues. CDR1 is MNHNY, CDR2 SVGAGI, per germline (reference sequence). This CDR3 is CASSSSTGSYGYTF.

The rearrangement joins TRBV27 to TRBJ2-1; perhaps TRBD1 as D (5 bases). V was clipped by 4 bases and J by 0 bases, with 16 bases between them. CDR1 is MNHEY, CDR2 SMNVEV, per germline (reference sequence). The CDR3 sequence is 17 residues long. The CDR3 sequence: CASSSAGHSSSYNEQFF. CDR3 DNA: TGTGCCAGCAGTTCAGCCGGACACTCGAGCTCCTACAATGAGCAGTTCTTC.

The chain joins TRBV9 to TRBJ2-1; the D is unclear. CDR3 length: 15 amino acids. The V end lost 6 bases, the J end lost 6 bases, and 19 bases lay between the germline ends. Germline CDR1 SGDLS, CDR2 YYNGEE. The CDR3 sequence is CASTSATASSNEQFF. CDR3 DNA: TGTGCCAGCACCTCGGCCACAGCTTCTTCCAATGAGCAGTTCTTC.

This chain uses TRBV19 with TRBJ1-5, with 8 bases fitting TRBD1. Per germline, CDR1 LNHDA and CDR2 SQIVND (reference sequence). V was clipped by 6 bases and J by 6 bases; unmatched bases: 7. The CDR3 consists of 14 residues. The CDR3 loop reads CASSPDRAVQPQHF. Written as DNA, the CDR3 is TGTGCCAGTAGCCCGGACAGGGCAGTTCAGCCCCAGCATTTT.

The chain employs TRBV19 and TRBJ1-6; maybe TRBD1 (5 bases). This CDR3 contains 18 residues. V was cut by 2 bases and J by 5 bases, with 19 bases left in between. Germline V gene data show CDR1 as LNHDA and CDR2 as SQIVND (reference sequence). CDR3 region: CASSIPDDGGRDNSPLHF. The CDR3, as DNA: TGTGCCAGTAGTATACCCGACGACGGGGGACGGGATAATTCACCCCTCCACTTT.

The chain uses TRBV9 and TRBJ2-7; TRBD1 might be the D (6 bases). This CDR3 contains 15 residues. Trimming pared 6 bases from V and 4 bases from J, leaving 20 bases between. Germline loops: CDR1 SGDLS, CDR2 YYNGEE. In DNA, the CDR3 is TGTGCCAGCAATAATCTTGTGCAGGGGATGTACGAGCAGTACTTC. This encodes CASNNLVQGMYEQYF.

The genes are TRBV29-1 and TRBJ1-1; TRBD1 might be the D (6 bases). The CDR3 contains 14 residues. Per germline, CDR1 SQVTM and CDR2 ANQGSEA. V lost 5 bases to trimming and J lost 1 base, with 14 bases between them. Here the CDR3 reads CSVIHRDTNTEAFF. DNA of the CDR3: TGCAGCGTTATCCACAGGGACACGAACACTGAAGCTTTCTTT.

The chain is built from TRBV28 and TRBJ1-2; a weak D match, TRBD1 (6 bases). Deletions cut 4 bases from V and 8 bases from J, with 20 bases between. The CDR3 runs to 15 residues. CDR1 MDHEN and CDR2 SYDVKM come from the germline V gene. The DNA of the CDR3 is TGTGCCAGCAGTTCGACAGGCCCTCTCACTGGGGGCTACACCTTC. Amino acid sequence: CASSSTGPLTGGYTF.

The chain combines TRBV9 with TRBJ1-4; 9 bases line up with TRBD1. The CDR3 consists of 21 residues. Unmatched junction bases numbered 20, after V lost 1 base and J lost 4 bases. CDR1 and CDR2 from the germline V gene are SGDLS and YYNGEE. Written as DNA, the CDR3 is TGTGCCAGCAGCGTACTTCCTGTAAACAGGGGGCCCGTAGGGGGTAATGAAAAACTGTTTTTT. Protein: CASSVLPVNRGPVGGNEKLFF.

This chain uses TRBV18 with TRBJ1-5; TRBD1 agrees at 9 bases. Germline trimming cut 3 bases from V and 4 bases from J; bases unmatched to any gene: 4. Germline lookup yields CDR1 KGHSH and CDR2 LQKENI. The CDR3 is made up of 15 amino acids. This CDR3 reads CASSPPGTGNQPQHF. The CDR3 DNA follows: TGTGCCAGCTCACCGCCCGGGACAGGGAATCAGCCCCAGCATTTT.

The chain is built from TRBV5-4 and TRBJ2-7, with 11 bases aligning to TRBD1. The CDR3 runs to 16 residues. V lost 4 bases and J lost 3; bases outside the gene matches: 9. Germline CDR1 is SGHNT and CDR2 is YYREEE (reference sequence). The CDR3 here is CASSRSADRGLYEQYF. The CDR3 DNA reads TGTGCCAGCAGCCGTTCAGCGGACAGGGGGCTCTACGAGCAGTACTTC.